Listed here are 4 T cell receptor beta chains from one sample, sequenced in a study of shared clonotypes between healthy human individuals. The data were produced by immunoSEQ multiplex PCR, yet TCRdb's version contains in-frame clones alone and is incomplete. The table includes about 2,200,000 clones, under 95% detected once. CD8 cells classed as naive were CD45RO-negative and positively selected for CCR7, excluding terminally differentiated effector memory CD45RA+ cells. Sequencing was carried out using naive CD8+ T cells from PBMCs. These TCRs come from a man aged 18 to 29 in good health. Some clones in this sample may be carry-over from other donors' samples.

A remark on this clone: Different DNA sequences within this sample yield the same CDR3. This chain uses TRBV11-2 with TRBJ2-7; D perhaps matches TRBD1 (6 bases). CDR1 SGHAT and CDR2 FQNNGV come from the germline V gene. The ends were cut back, 3 bases at V and 0 bases at J, with 12 bases in the middle. The CDR3 is made up of 15 amino acids. The CDR3 sequence is CASSLGAGSSYEQYF. DNA of the CDR3: TGTGCCAGCAGCTTGGGGGCTGGAAGCTCCTACGAGCAGTACTTC.

This clone was seen only once. The CDR3 reads CASSMNTVVLSEAFF. The CDR3 nucleotides are TGTGCCAGCAGCATGAATACGGTGGTTCTTAGTGAAGCTTTCTTT. The J gene is TRBJ1-1, the V gene TRBV7-2; D remains ambiguous. This CDR3 spans 15 amino acids. Germline CDR1 and CDR2: SGHTA and FQGNSA. The V end lost 5 bases, the J end lost 7 bases, and 20 bases lay between the germline ends.

The chain uses TRBV7-9 and TRBJ2-2, with 10 bases matching TRBD2. Germline assignment: CDR1 SEHNR and CDR2 FQNEAQ (reference sequence). The CDR3 runs to 19 residues. The V gene end was trimmed by 5 bases and the J gene end by 0 bases; junction bases not matched to a gene: 12. CDR3: CASSPPPGLAEANTGELFF. Written as DNA, the CDR3 is TGTGCCAGCAGCCCGCCCCCCGGACTAGCGGAGGCGAACACCGGGGAGCTGTTTTTT.

The V gene is TRBV18, the J gene TRBJ2-1; 8 nucleotides match TRBD1. This CDR3 is built from 16 residues. V lost 3 bases to trimming and J lost 8 bases; unmatched junction nucleotides: 12. Looked up from germline, CDR1 is KGHSH and CDR2 is LQKENI. CDR3: CASSPEEQGVFDEQFF. CDR3 in DNA: TGTGCCAGCTCACCGGAGGAACAGGGGGTTTTCGATGAGCAGTTCTTC.